The 2 T cell receptor beta chains below all came from one sample that was sequenced in a study of T cell repertoires in cytomegalovirus infection. Using its own MiXCR run on the reads, TCRdb lists one record per CDR3 protein. The sample has fewer than 200,000 distinct CDR3 sequences; about an eighth are singletons. The specimen was PBMCs. These receptors originate from a human donor in good health (CMV status not recorded). Some clones in this sample may be carry-over from other donors' samples.

This clonotype was observed a handful of times. J is TRBJ1-2 and V is TRBV5-1, with no clear D. The CDR3 sequence is 12 residues long. V lost 0 bases, J lost 8 bases, and 8 bases lay in between. Germline CDR1 SGHRS, CDR2 YFSETQ. The CDR3 coding sequence is TGCGCCAGCAGCTTGGAAGTGGGAGGCTACACCTTC. Its protein is CASSLEVGGYTF.

This clonotype occurred many times. The chain joins TRBV7-8 to TRBJ1-3, with 10 bases that match TRBD1. Germline V gives CDR1 SGHVS, CDR2 FQNEAQ. V was clipped by 4 bases and J by 0 bases; unmatched bases: 6. This CDR3 is 17 amino acids long. CDR3 bases: TGTGCCAGCAGCTACGCCGGGACAGGGGACTCTGGAAACACCATATATTTT. Residues: CASSYAGTGDSGNTIYF.